The 9 T cell receptor beta chains in this list originate from one sample, sequenced in a study of T cells in tumors after PD-1 blockade (dated by TCRdb to the late 2010s). Receptor libraries were prepared by the immunoSEQ multiplex PCR assay. In its TCRdb copy, this immuneACCESS table keeps in-frame sequences only and misses some clones. Where compared with another copy, unresolved V genes explain less than half of these, and the others have no known cause. For this sample there are under 9,000 clones; 60% to 70% appear just once. The ten biggest clones cover around 4.2% of the sample. Explained via the paper, the time point label denotes: after anti-PD-1 therapy. The sample was tumor tissue, taken after anti-PD-1 treatment. Every receptor here comes from a human donor with basal cell carcinoma.

This clone was detected only a few times. The same CDR3 arises from other DNA sequences in this sample as well. This rearrangement joins TRBV28 to TRBJ1-2; D gene unclear. The CDR3 is made up of 15 amino acids. The V and J ends lost 3 bases and 5 bases respectively, with 16 bases between them. The germline V gene encodes CDR1 MDHEN and CDR2 SYDVKM. The CDR3 loop reads CASSLVFPPDYGYTF. CDR3 DNA sequence: TGTGCCAGCAGTTTGGTTTTCCCCCCTGATTATGGCTACACCTTC.

J is TRBJ2-3 and V is TRBV6-2 or TRBV6-3; 14 bases line up with TRBD2. CDR1 is MNHEY, CDR2 SVGEGT, per germline. With V trimmed by 5 bases and J by 6 bases, 10 bases remained unmatched. The CDR3 contains 17 residues. This CDR3 is CASSPRLAGGPWDTQYF. DNA for the CDR3: TGTGCCAGCAGTCCCCGACTAGCGGGGGGGCCGTGGGATACGCAGTATTTT.

The sample holds one count of this clone. The chain uses TRBV6-1 and TRBJ2-5, with D uncertain. This CDR3 region has 15 residues. V was pared by 1 base and J by 0 bases, with 9 bases between. Germline V gene sequence: CDR1 MNHNS, CDR2 SASEGT. The CDR3 reads CASSEVGYDQETQYF. CDR3 DNA: TGTGCCAGCAGTGAAGTCGGGTATGACCAAGAGACCCAGTACTTC.

This clone was counted a single time. The chain recombines TRBV24-1 with TRBJ2-1; a possible D gene is TRBD2 (6 bases). There are 14 residues in the CDR3. In germline, CDR1 is KGHDR, CDR2 SFDVKD. V lost 5 bases and J lost 0, with 7 bases in between. The CDR3: CATSAGGSYNEQFF. CDR3 nucleotides: TGTGCCACCAGTGCCGGGGGCTCCTACAATGAGCAGTTCTTC.

J is TRBJ1-6 and V is TRBV24-1; 7 nucleotides match TRBD1. This CDR3 is 13 amino acids long. V gave up 9 bases and J gave up 5 bases; unmatched junction bases: 3. Germline CDR1 and CDR2: KGHDR and SFDVKD. The chain's CDR3 is CATGGTDNSPLHF. DNA for the CDR3: TGTGCCACCGGCGGGACAGATAATTCACCCCTCCACTTT.

This chain uses TRBV7-3 with TRBJ2-3, with TRBD1 matching 7 bases. CDR1 is SGHTA, CDR2 FQGTGA, per germline. The V segment lost 0 bases and the J segment 1 base; nucleotides outside the gene matches: 4. The CDR3 covers 16 residues. In nucleotides, the CDR3 is TGTGCCAGCAGCTTAACAGGGGGCAGTGGCACAGATACGCAGTATTTT. Translating gives CASSLTGGSGTDTQYF.

This clone was detected once. The V call is TRBV2, the J call TRBJ2-3, with TRBD1 identical over 8 bases. The CDR3 is 16 residues long. In germline, CDR1 is SNHLY, CDR2 FYNNEI. J lost 5 bases, V lost 6 bases, and 13 bases had no gene match. In nucleotides, the CDR3 is TGTGCCAGCAGCTTCCAGGGGACAGGAACACAAGATACGCAGTATTTT. Its protein product is CASSFQGTGTQDTQYF.

This rearrangement joins TRBV19 to TRBJ2-5; no firm D call. Germline values: CDR1 LNHDA, CDR2 SQIVND (reference sequence). CDR3 length: 14 amino acids. Trimming took off 6 bases at V and 5 bases at J, with 16 bases between the two ends. CDR3 residues: CASSPAGPIETQYF. CDR3 sequence (DNA): TGTGCCAGTAGCCCGGCCGGCCCTATTGAGACCCAGTACTTC.

Concerning this clone: The junction and the germline gene differ at one end; a read error may be behind it. The rearrangement uses TRBV6-1 and TRBJ2-7; 8 nucleotides align to TRBD2. Germline CDR1 is MNHNS and CDR2 is SASEGT. This CDR3 is built from 15 residues. The CDR3 sequence: CVSSEGRVAGPEQYF. The CDR3 DNA reads as TGTGTCAGCAGTGAAGGGAGGGTAGCGGGGCCCGAGCAGTACTTC.